The rows below give T cell receptor beta chains drawn from one sample of a study of long-term antiretroviral therapy in people with HIV. Sequenced by immunoSEQ multiplex PCR; TCRdb stores in-frame clones only, minus some. This table holds roughly 42,000 clones, around 85% found once. This sample comprised unsorted PBMCs, obtained 3.1 years after starting antiretroviral therapy. Receptors originate from a woman aged 45-59 years with HIV. The CDR3 runs from the conserved cysteine through the conserved F or W. D genes are given only for firm matches. Part of the rows lack a size; the others show once, few, many or a class for expanded clones.

TRBV7-8	.	TRBJ1-2	.	CASSPPDSSRGYTF	TGTGCCAGCAGCCCGCCCGACAGTTCTCGGGGCTACACCTTC
TRBV6-1	.	TRBJ2-5	TRBD1	CASSEMWQGAFETQYF	TGTGCCAGCAGTGAAATGTGGCAGGGGGCCTTCGAGACCCAGTACTTC
TRBV5-4	.	TRBJ2-7	.	CASSLEGSRGTYEQYF	TGTGCCAGCAGCTTGGAGGGGAGTCGGGGGACCTACGAGCAGTACTTC
TRBV11-2	.	TRBJ2-1	.	CASSFGLPVDEQFF	TGTGCCAGCAGCTTCGGACTACCCGTTGATGAGCAGTTCTTC
TRBV29-1	.	TRBJ2-1	TRBD1	CSAGQGRNEQFF	TGCAGCGCCGGACAGGGGAGGAATGAGCAGTTCTTC
TRBV10-3	.	TRBJ1-2	.	CAISEAGAGYGYTF	TGTGCCATCAGCGAGGCAGGGGCAGGGTATGGCTACACCTTC
TRBV4-1	.	TRBJ2-7	.	CASSQDRDLRLGEQYF	TGCGCCAGCAGCCAAGATAGGGACCTCAGACTGGGCGAGCAGTACTTC
TRBV7-2	.	TRBJ2-3	.	CASSLVGFTDTQYF	TGTGCCAGCAGCTTAGTGGGGTTCACAGATACGCAGTATTTT
TRBV10-3	.	TRBJ2-7	.	CAISGPGVGEQYF	TGTGCCATCAGCGGACCAGGGGTTGGCGAGCAGTACTTC
TRBV28	.	TRBJ2-5	.	CASSLFGLSQETQYF	TGTGCCAGCAGTTTATTTGGTCTGAGCCAAGAGACCCAGTACTTC
TRBV5-1	few	TRBJ1-3	.	CASSLGGAGNTIYF	TGCGCCAGCAGCTTGGGGGGTGCTGGAAACACCATATATTTT
TRBV27	.	TRBJ1-5	.	CASSPRGGNQPQHF	TGTGCCAGCAGTCCCCGAGGGGGGAATCAGCCCCAGCATTTT
TRBV10-1	.	TRBJ1-5	.	CASSEFQVIGNQPQHF	TGCGCCAGCAGTGAGTTTCAGGTTATAGGCAATCAGCCCCAGCATTTT
TRBV13	few	TRBJ1-1	TRBD1	CASTDRGTGLRAFF	TGTGCCAGCACCGATCGGGGGACAGGGCTTAGAGCTTTCTTT
TRBV29-1	.	TRBJ2-7	.	CSVERAQPSYEQYF	TGCAGCGTTGAGAGAGCCCAGCCTTCCTACGAGCAGTACTTC
TRBV19	once	TRBJ1-4	.	CASSIDTGLGGPREKLFF	TGTGCCAGTAGTATAGATACGGGACTTGGGGGGCCTAGGGAAAAACTGTTTTTT
TRBV27	.	TRBJ2-7	.	CASSGRSDEQYF	TGTGCCAGCAGCGGACGGTCTGATGAGCAGTACTTC
TRBV6-1	.	TRBJ1-6	.	CASRGGRFMGSPLHF	TGTGCCAGCAGGGGGGGTCGCTTTATGGGTTCACCCCTCCACTTT
TRBV18	few	TRBJ1-2	.	CASSPQGEGYGYTF	TGTGCCAGCTCACCACAGGGAGAGGGCTATGGCTACACCTTC
TRBV19	.	TRBJ2-2	.	CASWEGAANTGELFF	TGTGCCAGTTGGGAGGGGGCGGCGAACACCGGGGAGCTGTTTTTT
TRBV4-1	.	TRBJ2-1	.	CASSQGGAGNEQFF	TGCGCCAGCAGCCAAGGGGGGGCTGGGAATGAGCAGTTCTTC
TRBV19	.	TRBJ2-2	.	CASSSRGTPHTGELFF	TGTGCCAGTAGTAGCCGAGGGACTCCTCACACCGGGGAGCTGTTTTTT
TRBV2	.	TRBJ1-1	.	CASSGDMNTEAFF	TGTGCCAGCAGTGGGGACATGAACACTGAAGCTTTCTTT
TRBV15	once	TRBJ1-4	.	CATSSPGLPDEKLFF	TGTGCCACCAGCAGTCCCGGGTTGCCCGATGAAAAACTGTTTTTT
TRBV2	few	TRBJ1-2	TRBD1	CASSGDRETSGNYGYTF	TGTGCCAGCAGTGGGGACAGGGAGACAAGCGGGAACTATGGCTACACCTTC
TRBV5-1	.	TRBJ2-7	.	CASSLVPEGGGEQYF	TGCGCCAGCAGCTTGGTACCTGAGGGTGGAGGCGAGCAGTACTTC
TRBV5-4	.	TRBJ1-2	TRBD1	CASSTGQAYGYTF	TGTGCCAGCAGCACGGGACAGGCGTATGGCTACACCTTC
TRBV11-2	.	TRBJ2-1	TRBD1	CASSPGGNDYEQFF	TGTGCCAGCAGTCCAGGGGGCAATGACTATGAGCAGTTCTTC
TRBV5-1	.	TRBJ2-5	.	CASSFGRFQETQYF	TGCGCCAGCAGTTTTGGACGGTTCCAAGAGACCCAGTACTTC
TRBV2	.	TRBJ1-2	.	CASSPTEFGYTF	TGTGCCAGCAGCCCGACAGAGTTCGGCTACACCTTC
TRBV28	.	TRBJ2-7	.	CASSLWVQGAYEQYF	TGTGCCAGCAGTTTATGGGTACAGGGAGCCTACGAGCAGTACTTC
TRBV7-9	once	TRBJ2-1	TRBD1	CASSGVRQGINEQFF	TGTGCCAGCAGCGGGGTCCGACAGGGTATCAATGAGCAGTTCTTC
TRBV7-3	.	TRBJ1-4	.	CASSLIEGEKLFF	TGTGCCAGCAGCTTAATAGAGGGTGAAAAACTGTTTTTT
TRBV29-1	.	TRBJ2-5	.	CSGTGGGGETQYF	TGCAGCGGGACCGGAGGGGGCGGCGAGACCCAGTACTTC
TRBV7-9	.	TRBJ2-3	.	CASSPPGLGRADTQYF	TGTGCCAGCAGCCCCCCTGGGTTGGGGCGCGCAGATACGCAGTATTTT
TRBV5-1	.	TRBJ2-2	.	CASSLDTGELFF	TGCGCCAGCAGCCTCGACACCGGGGAGCTGTTTTTT
TRBV27	once	TRBJ2-1	.	CASSLSIGTEQFF	TGTGCCAGCAGTTTATCTATCGGGACTGAGCAGTTCTTC
TRBV7-9	once	TRBJ2-7	.	CASSSGRQSPYEQYF	TGTGCCAGCAGCTCCGGTCGACAGTCCCCCTACGAGCAGTACTTC
TRBV6-1	.	TRBJ2-4	TRBD1	CASTPGTAKNIQYF	TGTGCCAGCACTCCCGGGACAGCTAAAAACATTCAGTACTTC
TRBV7-3	.	TRBJ1-1	.	CASSHRQEGRTEAFF	TGTGCCAGCAGCCACCGGCAAGAAGGTCGCACTGAAGCTTTCTTT
TRBV7-2	.	TRBJ1-1	.	CASSLYFRDLNTEAFF	TGTGCCAGCAGCTTATATTTCCGGGACCTGAACACTGAAGCTTTCTTT